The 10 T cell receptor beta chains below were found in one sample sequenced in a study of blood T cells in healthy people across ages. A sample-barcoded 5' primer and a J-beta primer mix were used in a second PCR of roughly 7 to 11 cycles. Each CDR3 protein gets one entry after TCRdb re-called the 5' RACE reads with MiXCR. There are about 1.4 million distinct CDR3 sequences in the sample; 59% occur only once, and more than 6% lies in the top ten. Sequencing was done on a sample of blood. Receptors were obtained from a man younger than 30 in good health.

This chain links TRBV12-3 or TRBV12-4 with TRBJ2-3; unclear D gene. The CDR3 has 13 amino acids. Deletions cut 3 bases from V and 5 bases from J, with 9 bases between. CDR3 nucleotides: TGTGCCAGCAGTTTTCGCAGTCAAGATACGCAGTATTTT. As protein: CASSFRSQDTQYF.

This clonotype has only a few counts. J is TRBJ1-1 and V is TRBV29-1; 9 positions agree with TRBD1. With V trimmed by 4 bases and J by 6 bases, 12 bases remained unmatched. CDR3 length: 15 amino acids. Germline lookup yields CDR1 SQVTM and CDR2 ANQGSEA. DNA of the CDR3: TGCAGCGTTGGTTCCCGGACAGGGGCCTTCGCTGAAGCTTTCTTT. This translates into CSVGSRTGAFAEAFF.

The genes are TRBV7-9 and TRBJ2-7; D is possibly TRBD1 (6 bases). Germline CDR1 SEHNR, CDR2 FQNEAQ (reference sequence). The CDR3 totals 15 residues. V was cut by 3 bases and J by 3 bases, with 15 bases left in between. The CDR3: CASSLPTGTSYEQYF. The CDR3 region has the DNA TGTGCCAGCAGCTTGCCGACGGGGACAAGCTACGAGCAGTACTTC.

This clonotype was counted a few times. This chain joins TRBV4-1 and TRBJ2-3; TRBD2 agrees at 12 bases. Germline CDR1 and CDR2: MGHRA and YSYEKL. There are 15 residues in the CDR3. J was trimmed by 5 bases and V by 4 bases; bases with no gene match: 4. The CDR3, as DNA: TGCGCCAGCAGCCCGCGGACTAGCGGGAAAGATACGCAGTATTTT. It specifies CASSPRTSGKDTQYF.

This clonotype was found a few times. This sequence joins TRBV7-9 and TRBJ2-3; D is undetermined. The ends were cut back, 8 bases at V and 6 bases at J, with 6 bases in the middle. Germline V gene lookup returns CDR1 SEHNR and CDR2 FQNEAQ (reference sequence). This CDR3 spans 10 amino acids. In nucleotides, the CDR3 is TGTGCCAGCGAAGGGGATACGCAGTATTTT. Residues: CASEGDTQYF.

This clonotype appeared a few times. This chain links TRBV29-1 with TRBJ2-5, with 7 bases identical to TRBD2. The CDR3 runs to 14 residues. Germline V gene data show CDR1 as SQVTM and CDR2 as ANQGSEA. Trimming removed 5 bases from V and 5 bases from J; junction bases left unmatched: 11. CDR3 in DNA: TGCAGCGTTAGTTTCCGACTAGCTTCGGAGACCCAGTACTTC. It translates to CSVSFRLASETQYF. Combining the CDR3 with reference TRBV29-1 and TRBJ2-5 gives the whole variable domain SAVISQKPSRDICQRGTSLTIQCQVDSQVTMMFWYRQQPGQSLTLIATANQGSEATYESGFVIDKFPISRPNLTFSTLTVSNMSPEDSSIYLCSVSFRLASETQYFGPGTRLLVL.

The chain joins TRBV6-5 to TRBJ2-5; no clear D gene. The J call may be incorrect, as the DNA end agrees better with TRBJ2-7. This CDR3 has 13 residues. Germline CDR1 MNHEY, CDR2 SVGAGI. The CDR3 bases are TGTGCCAGCAGTTCCACAAGTGTGGGCGAGCAGTACTTC. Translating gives CASSSTSVGEQYF.

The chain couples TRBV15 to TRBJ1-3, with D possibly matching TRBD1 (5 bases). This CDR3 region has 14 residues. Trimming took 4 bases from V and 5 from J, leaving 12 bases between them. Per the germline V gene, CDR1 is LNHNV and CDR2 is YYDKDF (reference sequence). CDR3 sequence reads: CATSMETARNTIYF. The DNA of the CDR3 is TGTGCCACCAGCATGGAGACAGCGAGAAACACCATATATTTT. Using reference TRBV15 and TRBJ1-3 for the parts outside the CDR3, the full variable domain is DAMVIQNPRYQVTQFGKPVTLSCSQTLNHNVMYWYQQKSSQAPKLLFHYYDKDFNNEADTPDNFQSRRPNTSFCFLDIRSPGLGDTAMYLCATSMETARNTIYFGEGSWLTVV.

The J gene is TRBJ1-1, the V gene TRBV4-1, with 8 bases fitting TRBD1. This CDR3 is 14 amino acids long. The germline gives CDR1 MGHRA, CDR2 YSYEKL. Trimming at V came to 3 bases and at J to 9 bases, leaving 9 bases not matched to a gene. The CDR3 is CASSQPSRGPQAFF. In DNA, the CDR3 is TGCGCCAGCAGCCAGCCCAGCAGGGGGCCCCAAGCTTTCTTT.

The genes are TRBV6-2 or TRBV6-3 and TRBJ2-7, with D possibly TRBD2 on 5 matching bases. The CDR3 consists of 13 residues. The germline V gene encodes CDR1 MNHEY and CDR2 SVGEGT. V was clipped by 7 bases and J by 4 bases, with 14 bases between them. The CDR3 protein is CASNRYRGYEQYF. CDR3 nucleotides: TGTGCCAGCAACCGTTACCGCGGGTACGAGCAGTACTTC.